Described below is a single T cell receptor (beta chain) sequence and its context. Its antigen is still unknown. The validation cohort, a group of under 150 subjects, included the donors and was separate from the approximately 680-subject first cohort. V lost 3 bases and J 5 bases, leaving 19 bases between the germline ends. This CDR3 comprises 16 residues. Germline-derived CDR1 and CDR2 are MDHEN and SYDVKM. This table comes from immunoSEQ multiplex PCR, and its TCRdb copy is limited to in-frame clones, with some not included. This sample has 100,000 or so clones, with 85% found just once. The sample comes from a study of cytomegalovirus exposure and HLA in healthy donors. Notes on the study in general: It was reported that the classifier diagnosed cytomegalovirus status with high specificity and sensitivity in both the original and validation cohorts. Researchers counted roughly 150 TCR beta chains as cytomegalovirus-associated. Subsequent analysis of the 120 or so validation repertoires found a tendency for first-cohort TCR clusters to co-occur.

Sequences were obtained from PBMCs. This rearrangement joins TRBV28 to TRBJ1-2; D is perhaps TRBD1 (5 bases). This sequence was found in a man aged 18-30 years in good health and CMV-seropositive. This CDR3 reads CASSFGTEPGIYGYTF. As DNA, the CDR3 is TGTGCCAGCAGTTTCGGGACTGAACCGGGGATATATGGCTACACCTTC.